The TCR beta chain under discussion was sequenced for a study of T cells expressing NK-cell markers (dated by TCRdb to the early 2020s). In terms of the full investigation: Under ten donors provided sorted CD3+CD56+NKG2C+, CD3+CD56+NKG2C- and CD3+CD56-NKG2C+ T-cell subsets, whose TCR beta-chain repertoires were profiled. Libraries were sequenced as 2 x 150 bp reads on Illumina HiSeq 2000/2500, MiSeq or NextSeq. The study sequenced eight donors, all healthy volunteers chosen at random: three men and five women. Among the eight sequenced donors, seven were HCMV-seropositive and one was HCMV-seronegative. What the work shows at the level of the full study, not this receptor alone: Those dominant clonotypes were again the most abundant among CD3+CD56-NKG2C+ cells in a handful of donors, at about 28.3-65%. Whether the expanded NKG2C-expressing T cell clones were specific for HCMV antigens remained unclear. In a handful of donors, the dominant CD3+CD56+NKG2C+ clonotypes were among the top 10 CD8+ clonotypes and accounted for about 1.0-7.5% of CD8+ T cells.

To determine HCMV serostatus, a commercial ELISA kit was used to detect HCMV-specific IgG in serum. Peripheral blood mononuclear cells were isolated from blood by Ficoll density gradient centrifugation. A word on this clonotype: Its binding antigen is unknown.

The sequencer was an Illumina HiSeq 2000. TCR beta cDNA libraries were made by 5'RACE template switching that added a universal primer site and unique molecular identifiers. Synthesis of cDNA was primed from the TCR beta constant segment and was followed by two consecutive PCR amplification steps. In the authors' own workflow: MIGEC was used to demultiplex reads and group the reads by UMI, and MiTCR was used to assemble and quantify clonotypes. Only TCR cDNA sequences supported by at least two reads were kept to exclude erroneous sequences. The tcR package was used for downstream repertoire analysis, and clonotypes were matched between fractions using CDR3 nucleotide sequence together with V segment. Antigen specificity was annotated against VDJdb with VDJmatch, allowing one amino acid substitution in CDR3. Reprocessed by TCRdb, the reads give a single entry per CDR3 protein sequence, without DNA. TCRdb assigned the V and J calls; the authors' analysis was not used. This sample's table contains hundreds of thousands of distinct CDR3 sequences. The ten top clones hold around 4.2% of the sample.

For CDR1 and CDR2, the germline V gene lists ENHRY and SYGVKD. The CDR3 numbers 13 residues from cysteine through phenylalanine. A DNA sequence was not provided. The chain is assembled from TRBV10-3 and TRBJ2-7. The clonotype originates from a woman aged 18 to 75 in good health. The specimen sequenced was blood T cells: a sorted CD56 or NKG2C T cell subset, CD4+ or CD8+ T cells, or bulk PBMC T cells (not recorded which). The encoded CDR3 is CAISGVNLGEQYF.